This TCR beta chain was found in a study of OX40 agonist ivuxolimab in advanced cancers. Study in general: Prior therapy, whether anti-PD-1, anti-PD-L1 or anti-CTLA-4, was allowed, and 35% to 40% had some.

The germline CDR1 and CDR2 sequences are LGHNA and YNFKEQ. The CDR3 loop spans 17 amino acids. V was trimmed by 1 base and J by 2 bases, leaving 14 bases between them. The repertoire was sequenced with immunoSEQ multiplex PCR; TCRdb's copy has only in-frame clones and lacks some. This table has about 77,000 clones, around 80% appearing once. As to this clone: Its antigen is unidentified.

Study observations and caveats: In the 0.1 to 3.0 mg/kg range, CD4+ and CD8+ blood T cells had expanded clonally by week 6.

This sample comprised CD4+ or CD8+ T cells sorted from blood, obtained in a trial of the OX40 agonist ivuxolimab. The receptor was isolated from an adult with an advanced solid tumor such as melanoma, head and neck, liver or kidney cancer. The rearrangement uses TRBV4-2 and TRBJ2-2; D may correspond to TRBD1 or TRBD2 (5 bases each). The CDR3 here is CASSQGAWGTNTGELFF. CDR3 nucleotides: TGTGCCAGCAGCCAAGGAGCTTGGGGGACCAACACCGGGGAGCTGTTTTTT.